This T cell receptor (beta chain) originates from a study of blood T cell repertoires in COVID-19. Study background: Samples representing acute and convalescent COVID-19 were sourced from the United States, Italy and Spain. Sample material is recorded as cDNA or gDNA derived from T cells, B-cell-depleted T cells, or PBMCs.

In the study's own analysis: How many nucleated cells were present was estimated from reference gene primer amplification. Clones were sequenced by immunoSEQ multiplex PCR, and TCRdb holds only the in-frame ones, with some missing. That table furnishes V, J and clone size, whereas the DNA furnished D and trimming. There are 250,000 to 400,000 clones in the sample; roughly 90% occur only once, and 2.5% to 3.5% lies in the top ten. Germline V gene sequence: CDR1 ENHRY, CDR2 SYGVKD. The CDR3 runs to 13 residues. The trim removed 4 bases at V and 1 base at J, leaving 0 bases unmatched. There are a few counts of this clone. In the same sample, other DNA sequences code for this CDR3. One Seattle source followed patients from active infection through their disease course.

The sample was peripheral blood. The chain links TRBV10-3 to TRBJ1-1; 7 positions agree with TRBD1. This TCR derives from a young woman with COVID-19, enrolled during active disease. CDR3 nucleotide sequence: TGTGCCATCAGTGGACAGGGGAACACTGAAGCTTTCTTT. Protein sequence: CAISGQGNTEAFF.